This is a list of T cell receptor beta chains from one sample in a study of OX40 agonist ivuxolimab in advanced cancers. Libraries were prepared by immunoSEQ multiplex PCR; TCRdb keeps only in-frame clonotypes and omits some of them. The sample includes around 68,000 clones, approximately 85% of them seen just once. The sequenced sample was CD4+ or CD8+ T cells sorted from blood, obtained in a trial of the OX40 agonist ivuxolimab. Receptors were obtained from an adult with an advanced solid tumor such as melanoma, head and neck, liver or kidney cancer. The conserved cysteine and the conserved F or W are not part of the CDR3 here. Some rows have no size entry. The others give once, few or many, or a class for an expanded clone.

13	NA	TRBJ1-5	TRBV6-1	ASRRTGGEWQPQH
10	once	TRBJ2-1	TRBV7-9	ASSLEVAEQF
10	NA	TRBJ1-4	TRBV29-1	SAGGGNEKLF
13	NA	TRBJ2-3	TRBV7-7	ASSPGQVSTDTQY
14	NA	TRBJ2-7	TRBV27	ASSLNGREGVHEQY
11	NA	TRBJ2-3	TRBV7-9	ASSQGRTDTQY
8	NA	TRBJ1-4	TRBV29-1	SVGNEKLF
15	NA	TRBJ2-7	TRBV7-9	ASSFYSHAGKAYEQY
13	few	TRBJ2-5	TRBV6-6	ASSYGQGSQETQY
12	NA	TRBJ2-5	TRBV11-3	ASSLGGAGETQY
12	NA	TRBJ2-2	TRBV2	ASELAGGPGELF
12	NA	TRBJ2-7	TRBV6-5	ASSLGLAPGEQY
11	NA	TRBJ2-7	TRBV5-4	ASSLWTSYEQY
13	NA	TRBJ2-3	TRBV29-1	SVEILDRGPDTQY
9	NA	TRBJ1-2	TRBV6-5	ASSSDYGYT
13	NA	TRBJ1-1	TRBV19	ASSILPRVGSEAF
14	NA	TRBJ1-5	TRBV2	ASSDDPGQLNQPQH
11	NA	TRBJ2-2	TRBV5-6	ASSLPVTGELF
12	NA	TRBJ1-1	TRBV5-7	ASSKGDRVTEAF
11	NA	TRBJ2-5	TRBV28	ASSPPNEETQY
12	NA	TRBJ2-7	TRBV5-1	ASSGGTASYEQY
13	NA	TRBJ2-2	TRBV4-1	ASSQAWGGTGELF
12	NA	TRBJ1-3	TRBV15	ATTRTSSGNTIY
13	NA	TRBJ2-3	TRBV18	ASSPGTSGTDTQY
14	once	TRBJ1-1	TRBV5-8	ASSLGTGWRGTEAF
11	NA	TRBJ1-2	TRBV18	ASSTGTGVGYT
12	NA	TRBJ2-7	TRBV28	ASSLMAASYEQY
12	NA	TRBJ2-5	TRBV6-5	ASSYRQVQETQY
13	NA	TRBJ1-3	TRBV5-6	ASSLAKQTGNTIY
12	NA	TRBJ1-3	TRBV7-9	ASSFLGDQNTIY
14	NA	TRBJ2-1	TRBV5-4	ASSSTSGSSYNEQF
14	few	TRBJ2-3	TRBV5-1	ASSLVWGSSQITQY
14	NA	TRBJ2-5	TRBV11-3	ASSSEAGATQETQY
14	NA	TRBJ2-3	TRBV28	ASSPWTGLAPDTQY
13	NA	TRBJ1-2	TRBV7-2	ASSSHGGPLYGYT
12	once	TRBJ2-3	TRBV7-2	ASSSLRGWDTQY
11	NA	TRBJ2-7	TRBV5-4	ASSFGRDYEQY
10	NA	TRBJ2-7	TRBV6-5	ASRPGRYEQY
12	NA	TRBJ2-1	TRBV6-5	ASSSSHAVGEQF
14	NA	TRBJ2-1	TRBV5-1	ASSLGTSGRRNEQF
10	NA	TRBJ2-7	TRBV5-8	ASIAGTGEQY
12	NA	TRBJ1-3	TRBV25-1	ASSGSGAGNTIY
13	NA	TRBJ2-1	TRBV7-9	ASSLGTRGPMGQF
12	NA	TRBJ1-5	TRBV28	ASSLPSSNQPQH
12	once	TRBJ1-5	TRBV6-5	ASSFDRDNQPQH
13	NA	TRBJ1-6	TRBV5-1	ASSLDGRDDSPLH
9	NA	TRBJ2-1	TRBV29-1	SVEVTVEQF
14	NA	TRBJ1-2	TRBV19	ASSITRGQYSYGYT